Each of the 25 T cell receptor beta chains below was sequenced from the same sample in a study of shared clonotypes between healthy human individuals. Sequencing used immunoSEQ multiplex PCR; TCRdb keeps in-frame clones, though not all of them. The sample has some 92,000 clones; about 45% are singletons. Sequenced input: PBMCs. These receptors were collected from a woman between 40 and 55 years old in good health. Some clones in this sample may be carry-over from other donors' samples.

This clone was recorded many times. The CDR3 loop is CASSLRQTNEKLFF. The DNA of the CDR3 is TGTGCCAGCAGCTTGAGACAGACTAATGAAAAACTGTTTTTT. The chain uses TRBV7-9 and TRBJ1-4; tentatively, D is TRBD1 (5 bases). Trimming removed 3 bases from V and 2 bases from J, with 7 bases in between. The CDR3 has 14 amino acids. Germline V gives CDR1 SEHNR, CDR2 FQNEAQ (reference sequence).

The chain couples TRBV7-2 to TRBJ2-7, with 7 bases identical to TRBD1. Looked up from germline, CDR1 is SGHTA and CDR2 is FQGNSA. Trimming took 5 bases from V and 4 from J; bases not matched to a gene: 11. There are 15 residues in the CDR3. Here the CDR3 DNA reads TGTGCCAGCAGCGGGGCCCTAGGGGGCGGGTACGAGCAGTACTTC. It is translated as CASSGALGGGYEQYF.

DNA for the CDR3: TGTGCCAGCAGCTCGGCTAGTAGGACAGATACGCAGTATTTT. Protein sequence: CASSSASRTDTQYF. This rearrangement joins TRBV7-9 to TRBJ2-3; D is undetermined. Per the germline V gene, CDR1 is SEHNR and CDR2 is FQNEAQ (reference sequence). CDR3 length equals 14 residues. V was clipped by 4 bases and J by 3 bases, with 11 bases between them.

This clone came up a few times. V usage is TRBV6-5 and J usage is TRBJ2-4; 9 nucleotides line up with TRBD1. Trimming cost V 7 bases and J 6 bases; bases outside gene matches: 4. The CDR3 totals 13 residues. Looked up from germline, CDR1 is MNHEY and CDR2 is SVGAGI. The chain's CDR3 is CASKNRGPNIQYF. The CDR3 DNA sequence: TGTGCCAGCAAGAACAGGGGGCCAAACATTCAGTACTTC.

This chain joins TRBV9 and TRBJ2-5; the D is unclear. From germline, CDR1 is SGDLS and CDR2 YYNGEE. The CDR3 extends over 14 amino acids. V shed 1 base and J shed 2 bases, with 9 bases lying between them. In DNA, the CDR3 is TGTGCCAGCAGCGTAACCCCTCGGCAAGAGACCCAGTACTTC. It codes for CASSVTPRQETQYF.

The J gene is TRBJ1-2, the V gene TRBV6-1; D gene uncertain. V was cut by 1 base and J by 8 bases, with 11 bases left in between. Looked up from germline, CDR1 is MNHNS and CDR2 is SASEGT. CDR3 length equals 13 residues. The DNA for the CDR3 is TGTGCCAGCAGTGAAGGTGGAGACCGGGGCTACACCTTC. Its translation is CASSEGGDRGYTF.

The genes are TRBV5-1 and TRBJ2-7; the D is unclear. Trimming removed 2 bases from V and 3 bases from J, with 12 bases in between. The CDR3 extends over 14 amino acids. The V gene's germline CDR1 is SGHRS and CDR2 YFSETQ. The CDR3 is CASSFGHQNYEQYF. For the CDR3, the DNA is TGCGCCAGCAGCTTCGGCCATCAGAACTACGAGCAGTACTTC.

This sequence joins TRBV9 and TRBJ2-1; no definite D call. The ends were cut back, 4 bases at V and 8 bases at J, with 7 bases in the middle. CDR1 and CDR2 (germline): SGDLS, YYNGEE. CDR3 length: 11 residues. CDR3 nucleotide sequence: TGTGCCAGCAGCTTCCACCATGAGCAGTTCTTC. Amino acids: CASSFHHEQFF.

This clone was recorded at least ten times. V gene TRBV5-6 combines with J gene TRBJ2-1; 8 nucleotides agree with TRBD1. The V gene end was trimmed by 2 bases and the J gene end by 4 bases; junction bases not matched to a gene: 5. The germline V gene encodes CDR1 SGHDT and CDR2 YYEEEE. CDR3 length equals 15 residues. DNA for the CDR3: TGTGCCAGCAGCTTCCTGGACAGGGATTACAATGAGCAGTTCTTC. It is translated as CASSFLDRDYNEQFF.

The J gene is TRBJ1-6, the V gene TRBV5-1, with 8 positions matching TRBD1. CDR1 is SGHRS and CDR2 is YFSETQ in the germline V gene. V was clipped by 4 bases and J by 3 bases; unmatched bases: 6. The CDR3 is 16 amino acids. This CDR3 reads CASSALQGDYNSPLHF. DNA for the CDR3: TGCGCCAGCAGCGCCCTACAGGGGGACTATAATTCACCCCTCCACTTT. Variable domain in full (rest from reference TRBV5-1 and TRBJ1-6): KAGVTQTPRYLIKTRGQQVTLSCSPISGHRSVSWYQQTPGQGLQFLFEYFSETQRNKGNFPGRFSGRQFSNSRSEMNVSTLELGDSALYLCASSALQGDYNSPLHFGNGTRLTVT.

This clone came up a few times. The rearrangement links TRBV19 to TRBJ2-6; TRBD1 aligns across 9 bases. CDR1 LNHDA and CDR2 SQIVND come from the germline V gene (reference sequence). V was clipped by 4 bases and J by 1 base; unmatched bases: 2. This CDR3 is 16 amino acids long. The CDR3 loop reads CASSKQGASGANVLTF. The CDR3 DNA is TGTGCCAGTAGTAAACAGGGGGCTTCTGGGGCCAACGTCCTGACTTTC.

This clone showed up many times. J is TRBJ2-3 and V is TRBV7-9; 11 nucleotides line up with TRBD2. V was pared by 0 bases and J by 2 bases, with 4 bases of the junction left unmatched. The CDR3 contains 17 residues. CDR1 and CDR2 (germline): SEHNR, FQNEAQ (reference sequence). In DNA form, the CDR3 reads TGTGCCAGCAGCTTAGCACTAGCGGGAGCTACCACAGATACGCAGTATTTT. Its translation is CASSLALAGATTDTQYF.

In its sample, this clone was seen many times. This sequence joins TRBV27 and TRBJ2-3; the match to TRBD2 covers 11 bases. There are 18 residues in the CDR3. Germline-derived CDR1 and CDR2 are MNHEY and SMNVEV (reference sequence). V trimming: 6 bases; J trimming: 2 bases; junction bases outside the gene matches: 13. CDR3: CASSLGLAGGQLTDTQYF. CDR3 DNA sequence: TGTGCCAGCAGCCTGGGGCTAGCGGGAGGCCAGCTCACAGATACGCAGTATTTT.

The V and J genes are TRBV23-1 and TRBJ2-7; D remains unclear. TRBV23-1 is classed as an ORF, of uncertain function. Between the trimmed V and J ends, which lost 6 bases and 6 bases, there was a span of 12 bases. The CDR3 length is 12 residues. The CDR3 DNA is TGCGCCAGCAGCCTGACGGCGTGCGAGCAGTACTTC. Protein: CASSLTACEQYF.

This clone was picked up many times. The chain is built from TRBV1 and TRBJ1-1; TRBD1 is taken as the D call from the table, unchecked against the DNA. TRBV1 is a pseudogene segment. This CDR3 spans 14 amino acids. In nucleotides, the CDR3 is TGCACCAGCAGCCAAGATACAGGGGGCACTGAAGCTTTCTTT. It translates to CTSSQDTGGTEAFF.

There are many counts of this clone. The rearrangement joins TRBV5-1 to TRBJ2-3; 7 bases fit TRBD2. Looked up from germline, CDR1 is SGHRS and CDR2 is YFSETQ. The length of the CDR3 is 14 residues. Germline trimming cut 6 bases from V and 3 bases from J; bases unmatched to any gene: 7. CDR3 sequence reads: CASTLGGATDTQYF. The CDR3 DNA reads TGCGCCAGCACCCTGGGAGGGGCAACAGATACGCAGTATTTT.

CDR3 sequence (DNA): TGTGCCATCAGTGAACTAGCGGAGGCGGATGAGCAGTTCTTC. Translation: CAISELAEADEQFF. The genes are TRBV10-3 and TRBJ2-1; 8 bases match TRBD2. The V gene's germline CDR1 is ENHRY and CDR2 SYGVKD. V was pared by 3 bases and J by 8 bases, with 6 bases of the junction left unmatched. The CDR3 runs 14 residues.

The CDR3 loop reads CASLLGVTEAFF. For the CDR3, the DNA is TGTGCCAGCCTTCTCGGGGTAACTGAAGCTTTCTTT. This chain connects TRBV6-5 to TRBJ1-1; unclear D gene. The length of the CDR3 is 12 residues. Germline CDR1 and CDR2: MNHEY and SVGAGI. Trimming removed 8 bases at V and 5 bases at J, with 12 bases between.

J is TRBJ2-7 and V is TRBV9; no reliable D call. V dropped 1 base and J dropped 5 bases, with 10 bases sitting between them. The CDR3 runs 13 residues. CDR1 is SGDLS and CDR2 is YYNGEE in the germline V gene. CDR3 amino acids: CASSVHARDEQYF. DNA for the CDR3: TGTGCCAGCAGCGTACACGCAAGGGACGAGCAGTACTTC.

The chain combines TRBV18 with TRBJ1-1, with unresolved D. CDR3 length: 13 amino acids. CDR1 and CDR2 (germline): KGHSH, LQKENI. Trimming pared 6 bases from V and 3 bases from J, leaving 11 bases between. The CDR3 nucleotides read TGTGCCAGCTCCACCCAGGATGACACTGAAGCTTTCTTT. It yields the protein CASSTQDDTEAFF. The whole variable domain, remainder taken from reference TRBV18 and TRBJ1-1, is NAGVMQNPRHLVRRRGQEARLRCSPMKGHSHVYWYRQLPEEGLKFMVYLQKENIIDESGMPKERFSAEFPKEGPSILRIQQVVRGDSAAYFCASSTQDDTEAFFGQGTRLTVV.

This clone has a handful of counts. The chain combines TRBV5-1 with TRBJ2-7, with 9 bases that match TRBD1. The germline gives CDR1 SGHRS, CDR2 YFSETQ. The junction had 9 bases not matched to a gene; V was cut back by 4 bases and J by 7 bases. The CDR3 spans 14 residues. The CDR3 spells CASSRDRVGQEQYF. Written as DNA, the CDR3 is TGCGCCAGCAGCCGGGACAGGGTGGGTCAGGAGCAGTACTTC.

The chain recombines TRBV7-9 with TRBJ2-5; D is unresolved. Looked up from germline, CDR1 is SEHNR and CDR2 is FQNEAQ (reference sequence). Between the trimmed V and J ends, which lost 1 base and 3 bases, there was a span of 9 bases. This CDR3 has 14 amino acids. The CDR3 is CASSLGGSEETQYF. The DNA for the CDR3 is TGTGCCAGCAGCTTAGGAGGCAGTGAAGAGACCCAGTACTTC.

This sequence joins TRBV6-4 and TRBJ2-1; 7 bases match TRBD2. J was trimmed by 6 bases and V by 2 bases; bases with no gene match: 7. The CDR3 contains 15 residues. Germline CDR1 reads MRHNA; CDR2 reads SNTAGT. Written as DNA, the CDR3 is TGTGCCAGCAGTGACGCGGCGGGAGAGGGCAATGAGCAGTTCTTC. Translation gives CASSDAAGEGNEQFF.

V is TRBV29-1 and J is TRBJ1-1; no firm D call. Trimming cost V 7 bases and J 1 base, with 4 bases left between them. The CDR3 contains 10 residues. Germline V gene sequence: CDR1 SQVTM, CDR2 ANQGSEA. The CDR3 DNA reads TGCAGCGCCCGGAACACTGAAGCTTTCTTT. This gives the protein CSARNTEAFF. Variable domain in full (rest from reference TRBV29-1 and TRBJ1-1): SAVISQKPSRDICQRGTSLTIQCQVDSQVTMMFWYRQQPGQSLTLIATANQGSEATYESGFVIDKFPISRPNLTFSTLTVSNMSPEDSSIYLCSARNTEAFFGQGTRLTVV.

The V gene is TRBV28, the J gene TRBJ1-4; 7 bases are shared with TRBD1. CDR3 length: 13 amino acids. V lost 5 bases to trimming and J lost 3 bases; unmatched junction nucleotides: 0. The germline gives CDR1 MDHEN, CDR2 SYDVKM. CDR3: CASSQGANEKLFF. The CDR3 DNA reads as TGTGCCAGCAGTCAGGGGGCTAATGAAAAACTGTTTTTT.